The present T cell receptor beta chain was sequenced within a study of metastatic and nonmetastatic thyroid tumors. Study at large: The comparison covered peripheral blood and tumor or nodule tissue in malignant and benign thyroid patients.

Thyroid surgery took place with no prior treatment in any patient. Methods used by the authors: The authors used CDR3 differences across clinicopathological groups to build a distant-metastasis classifier for papillary thyroid cancer. MiXCR was used by TCRdb to re-call the PCR reads. TCRdb's processing, not the study's, gives the V and J calls here. Among over 15,000 clones, 10% to 15% were seen once, and the ten largest hold about 30%. Germline CDR1 reads SGHRS; CDR2 reads YFSETQ. The CDR3 sequence is 14 residues long. Deletions cut 2 bases from V and 3 bases from J, with 12 bases between. Study-wide points: In both blood and tumor samples, TCR beta diversity was reported significantly higher for malignant than benign nodules.

The sample holds many counts of this clone. Its antigen is still unknown. The sample comprised blood. The chain links TRBV5-1 to TRBJ2-7; D possibly uses TRBD1 or TRBD2 (5 bases each). The receptor comes from a female donor with papillary thyroid cancer or a benign thyroid nodule (not recorded which). Some clones in this sample may be carry-over from other donors' samples. The CDR3 sequence is CASSFQGDDYEQYF. The CDR3 nucleotides read TGCGCCAGCAGCTTCCAGGGAGATGACTACGAGCAGTACTTC.